The source of this TCR beta chain is a study of patients and donors after allogeneic stem cell transplantation. TCRdb reprocessed the RT-PCR reads with MiXCR, giving one entry per CDR3 protein. This sample carries about 150,000 distinct CDR3 sequences, about two fifths of them seen once, and the ten largest clones take around 50%. This clonotype was counted between two and nine times. Trimming removed 0 bases at V and 0 bases at J, with 20 bases between. CDR1 and CDR2 (germline): DFQATT, SNEGSKA (reference sequence). The CDR3 length is 18 residues. The chain employs TRBV20-1 and TRBJ1-2, with no clear D. This receptor was obtained from a human donor who was either an allogeneic HSCT recipient or a stem cell or donor lymphocyte infusion donor (not recorded which). It is not recorded whose cells these are; they may come from a transplant donor. Sequenced input: blood, either unsorted or a sorted T cell fraction (not recorded which). In nucleotides, the CDR3 is TGCAGTGCTAGAGATAGTACATCCACCATTGGAACTAACTATGGCTACACCTTC. The encoded protein is CSARDSTSTIGTNYGYTF.